What follows are 15 T cell receptor beta chains derived from one specimen sequenced in a study of beta chain features in type 1 diabetes. Every isolated RNA sample was fully reverse transcribed, so sequencing captured expressed TCRB transcripts. Data came from immunoSEQ multiplex PCR; TCRdb stores just in-frame clones and leaves some out. The repertoire holds fewer than 350,000 clones, around 20% seen once, with roughly 0.045% in the top ten. The sequenced material came from naive CD4+ T cells from blood. These receptors originate from a woman between 18 and 30 years old in good health.

This clone was counted between two and nine times. The chain has TRBV7-2 and TRBJ2-7, with TRBD2 matching over 7 bases. Germline CDR1 and CDR2: SGHTA and FQGNSA. The CDR3 has 15 amino acids. Trimming took 7 bases from V and 2 from J; bases not matched to a gene: 11. This CDR3 is CASTPSSGAPYEQYF. The DNA for the CDR3 is TGTGCCAGCACCCCCTCGAGCGGGGCCCCCTACGAGCAGTACTTC.

This clone was counted a few times. The chain carries TRBV4-1 and TRBJ2-2; 9 bases are a match to TRBD2. The ends lost 7 bases at V and 5 bases at J; junction bases unmatched: 8. The CDR3 contains 15 residues. Germline CDR1 is MGHRA and CDR2 is YSYEKL. The CDR3 spells CASTHAGGRTGELFF. In DNA form, the CDR3 reads TGCGCCAGCACCCACGCGGGGGGGCGAACCGGGGAGCTGTTTTTT.

The chain links TRBV30 to TRBJ1-1; D is unclear. Germline CDR1 reads GTSNPN; CDR2 reads SVGIG (reference sequence). Trimming stripped 3 bases from V and 1 base from J, with 12 bases between. CDR3 length: 14 residues. As DNA, the CDR3 is TGTGCCTGGAGAAGAGGCGCCGGGAACACTGAAGCTTTCTTT. It specifies CAWRRGAGNTEAFF.

The genes are TRBV7-9 and TRBJ2-3; D is ambiguous. V was clipped by 6 bases and J by 2 bases, with 3 bases between them. The CDR3 loop spans 11 amino acids. Germline CDR1 and CDR2: SEHNR and FQNEAQ (reference sequence). As DNA, the CDR3 is TGTGCCAGCAGTATCACAGATACGCAGTATTTT. Amino acid sequence: CASSITDTQYF.

V gene TRBV5-4 combines with J gene TRBJ2-1, with 10 nucleotides matching TRBD2. The CDR3 runs 15 residues. From germline, CDR1 is SGHNT and CDR2 YYREEE (reference sequence). The V segment lost 1 base and the J segment 8 bases; nucleotides outside the gene matches: 6. CDR3 protein: CASSLSSGSNHEQFF. The CDR3 DNA sequence: TGTGCCAGCAGCTTGTCTAGCGGGAGCAATCATGAGCAGTTCTTC.

This clone has more than one count but fewer than ten. The chain combines TRBV11-2 with TRBJ2-7, with a possible D match to TRBD1 (6 bases). Germline V gene data show CDR1 as SGHAT and CDR2 as FQNNGV. Trimming removed 5 bases from V and 4 bases from J, with 18 bases in between. This CDR3 region has 15 residues. Here the CDR3 DNA reads TGTGCCAGCAGCCCTCTTAGGGGGACGGGATACGAGCAGTACTTC. It translates to CASSPLRGTGYEQYF.

This clone has only a few counts. The CDR3 protein is CASSVTSGGIDTQYF. CDR3 nucleotides: TGTGCCAGCAGCGTAACTAGCGGGGGGATTGATACGCAGTATTTT. The rearrangement joins TRBV9 to TRBJ2-3; 12 nucleotides match TRBD2. Trimming at V came to 1 base and at J to 6 bases, leaving 3 bases not matched to a gene. Germline CDR1 and CDR2: SGDLS and YYNGEE. The CDR3 spans 15 residues.

The V call is TRBV7-9, the J call TRBJ2-3; D perhaps matches TRBD2 (5 bases). The CDR3 has 16 residues. From germline, CDR1 is SEHNR and CDR2 FQNEAQ (reference sequence). Trimming took off 4 bases at V and 1 base at J, with 15 bases between the two ends. The CDR3 DNA reads as TGTGCCAGCAGCTCGTGGCCGGACTTCCGCACAGATACGCAGTATTTT. Its protein is CASSSWPDFRTDTQYF.

This clone was found a few times. The chain employs TRBV30 and TRBJ1-6; D unclear. Germline V gives CDR1 GTSNPN, CDR2 SVGIG (reference sequence). The CDR3 loop spans 14 amino acids. Trimming pared 7 bases from V and 0 bases from J, leaving 10 bases between. The CDR3 region is CASGLSSYNSPLHF. In nucleotides, the CDR3 is TGTGCCTCCGGACTGTCCTCCTATAATTCACCCCTCCACTTT.

This clone has more than one count but fewer than ten. The chain carries TRBV5-1 and TRBJ2-4, with D uncertain. The CDR3 runs 15 residues. The V gene lost 3 bases and the J gene lost 0 bases, with 10 bases spanning the gap. Germline lookup yields CDR1 SGHRS and CDR2 YFSETQ. The DNA of the CDR3 is TGCGCCAGCAGCTCTGACGGGTTAGCCAAAAACATTCAGTACTTC. Translating gives CASSSDGLAKNIQYF.

This chain links TRBV7-6 with TRBJ2-2; D possibly corresponds to TRBD2 (7 bases). V lost 6 bases, J lost 4 bases, and 18 bases lay in between. This CDR3 contains 16 residues. Looked up from germline, CDR1 is SGHVS and CDR2 is FNYEAQ. This chain's CDR3 is CASSLLRGAGTGELFF. CDR3 nucleotide sequence: TGTGCCAGCAGTCTCCTTCGGGGGGCGGGCACCGGGGAGCTGTTTTTT.

The rearrangement links TRBV6-1 to TRBJ2-2; TRBD1 is a possible D gene (6 bases). The CDR3 has 15 amino acids. V dropped 2 bases and J dropped 8 bases, with 15 bases sitting between them. Germline V CDR1 and CDR2: MNHNS, SASEGT. CDR3 coding DNA: TGTGCCAGCAGTGAACTTGGTGGGGGCTCGGGGGAGCTGTTTTTT. It encodes CASSELGGGSGELFF.

This clone was detected a few times. This rearrangement joins TRBV30 to TRBJ1-6, with D unresolved. Germline V gene lookup returns CDR1 GTSNPN and CDR2 SVGIG (reference sequence). This CDR3 is 13 amino acids long. With 4 bases removed from V and 6 bases from J, the gap between germline ends came to 10 bases. Here the CDR3 DNA reads TGTGCCTGGAATCAGAGGGCTAATTCACCCCTCCACTTT. Translation gives CAWNQRANSPLHF. The variable domain in full, completed from reference TRBV30 and TRBJ1-6, reads SQTIHQWPATLVQPVGSPLSLECTVEGTSNPNLYWYRQAAGRGLQLLFYSVGIGQISSEVPQNLSASRPQDRQFILSSKKLLLSDSGFYLCAWNQRANSPLHFGNGTRLTVT.

The rearrangement links TRBV5-8 to TRBJ1-5; a possible D gene is TRBD1 (5 bases). This CDR3 is 15 amino acids long. The germline CDR1 and CDR2 sequences are SGHTS and YDEGEE. V was trimmed by 4 bases and J by 4 bases, leaving 15 bases between them. The CDR3 nucleotides read TGTGCCAGCAGCCGTGAAGGACACGATAATCAGCCCCAGCATTTT. Its translation: CASSREGHDNQPQHF.

The chain combines TRBV6-1 with TRBJ2-4, with 8 positions matching TRBD1. The trim removed 3 bases at V and 10 bases at J, leaving 5 bases unmatched. Germline V lookup: CDR1 MNHNS, CDR2 SASEGT. CDR3 size: 13 residues. CDR3 amino acids: CASSDVGQEIQYF. The CDR3 DNA sequence: TGTGCCAGCAGTGATGTGGGACAGGAAATTCAGTACTTC.